The T cell receptor (beta chain) described here comes from a study of B cell selection in AIRE deficiency. The protocol was immunoSEQ multiplex PCR, while the TCRdb copy is restricted to in-frame clones and leaves out a portion. Here the sample spans about 23,000 clones, roughly 98% being singletons. Conventional CD4 T cells were sorted as CD4+CD127+ cells. The source is a human donor with AIRE deficiency. Sequenced input: conventional CD4+ T cells sorted from PBMCs.

Here the CDR3 reads CASSLHGTSSYEQYF. DNA for the CDR3: TGTGCCAGCAGCTTGCATGGGACAAGCTCCTACGAGCAGTACTTC. The gene calls are TRBV5-6 and TRBJ2-7; D might be TRBD1 (6 bases). The CDR3 covers 15 residues. Trimming shortened V by 1 base and J by 0 bases, and 11 bases separated the two germline ends. CDR1 SGHDT and CDR2 YYEEEE come from the germline V gene.